The entry that follows covers one T cell receptor (beta chain) sequence. The sample comes from a study of T-cell reconstitution after alpha-beta-depleted transplantation in children. The library targeted TCRbeta and was prepared with unique molecular identifiers. TCRdb redid the calling of the PCR reads with MiXCR, one entry per CDR3 protein. In the table there are 200,000 to 250,000 distinct CDR3 sequences, 8.5% to 10% of which are singletons. Sequences were derived from PBMCs from the stem cell graft donor, sampled from the stem cell graft. This TCR was sampled from a human donor who donated a stem cell graft to a child with acute lymphoblastic leukemia.

CDR3 protein: CASSLVGGLSGNTIYF. CDR3 nucleotide sequence: TGTGCCAGCAGCTTAGTTGGGGGCCTCTCTGGAAACACCATATATTTT. V gene TRBV7-9 combines with J gene TRBJ1-3; a possible D gene is TRBD1 (6 bases). Germline lookup yields CDR1 SEHNR and CDR2 FQNEAQ (reference sequence). The CDR3 runs to 16 residues. V lost 1 base, J lost 0 bases, and 10 bases lay in between.